The 29 T cell receptor beta chains below were found in one sample sequenced in a study of T cells in Graves' hyperthyroidism and ophthalmopathy. TCR beta CDR3 regions were amplified from RNA. First-round RT-PCR with HTBI primers amplified the TCR CDR3 region. A single record per CDR3 protein comes from TCRdb applying MiXCR to the multiplex PCR reads. The table lists under 400,000 distinct CDR3 sequences, around 14% of them singletons. Sequencing used blood. Receptors originate from a woman aged 18-29 years with Graves' hyperthyroidism that later progressed to Graves' ophthalmopathy.

This clonotype was counted a few times. The CDR3 reads CASSLAAGTSGSGETQYF. The CDR3 DNA is TGTGCCAGCAGCTTGGCCGCTGGGACTAGCGGGAGTGGTGAGACCCAGTACTTC. The chain is built from TRBV7-2 and TRBJ2-5; 14 nucleotides match TRBD2. V gave up 3 bases and J gave up 5 bases; unmatched junction bases: 11. CDR1 and CDR2 (germline): SGHTA, FQGNSA. CDR3 size: 18 residues.

This clonotype appeared many times. This sequence joins TRBV7-9 and TRBJ2-7, with no clear D. V lost 4 bases and J 2 bases, leaving 18 bases between the germline ends. Germline loops: CDR1 SEHNR, CDR2 FQNEAQ (reference sequence). This CDR3 region has 16 residues. The CDR3 loop is CASSSKLGGVTYEQYF. The CDR3 DNA sequence: TGTGCCAGCAGCTCAAAGCTAGGTGGGGTCACCTACGAGCAGTACTTC.

This chain joins TRBV5-6 and TRBJ2-7, with D perhaps assigned TRBD1 or TRBD2 (7 bases each). Germline V lookup: CDR1 SGHDT, CDR2 YYEEEE. The CDR3 has 16 amino acids. Trimming removed 3 bases at V and 5 bases at J, with 21 bases between. The CDR3 region has the DNA TGTGCCAGCAGCTCTTTAGTGACAGGGAGGGGAAACGAGCAGTACTTC. Translation: CASSSLVTGRGNEQYF.

CDR3 in amino acids: CSVLGYEQYF. The DNA for the CDR3 is TGCAGCGTTTTGGGTTACGAGCAGTACTTC. The chain joins TRBV29-1 to TRBJ2-7; D is undetermined. Germline assignment: CDR1 SQVTM and CDR2 ANQGSEA. The CDR3 loop spans 10 amino acids. V shed 5 bases and J shed 4 bases, with 6 bases lying between them.

In this sample, this clonotype turned up many times. The chain links TRBV28 to TRBJ2-1, with TRBD2 matching over 15 bases. This CDR3 is 16 amino acids long. Germline V gene lookup returns CDR1 MDHEN and CDR2 SYDVKM. Germline trimming cut 6 bases from V and 10 bases from J; bases unmatched to any gene: 10. CDR3 nucleotide sequence: TGTGCCAGCAGCCCCCGGACTAGCGGGAGGGGAGAGGAGCAGTTCTTC. Amino acid sequence: CASSPRTSGRGEEQFF.

The table lists this clonotype with many counts. The chain has TRBV28 and TRBJ2-3; D is perhaps TRBD1 or TRBD2 (5 bases each). The CDR3 is 12 amino acids. V gave up 7 bases and J gave up 5 bases, with 10 bases separating them. Looked up from germline, CDR1 is MDHEN and CDR2 is SYDVKM. CDR3 sequence reads: CASILGGDTQYF. The CDR3 coding sequence is TGTGCCAGCATCCTTGGGGGAGATACGCAGTATTTT.

The chain couples TRBV7-9 to TRBJ1-2, with TRBD1 identical over 8 bases. The germline CDR1 and CDR2 sequences are SEHNR and FQNEAQ (reference sequence). The CDR3 sequence is 13 residues long. Trimming cost V 5 bases and J 6 bases; bases outside gene matches: 5. CDR3 in amino acids: CASSPQGANGYTF. The CDR3 DNA is TGTGCCAGCAGCCCCCAGGGGGCTAATGGCTACACCTTC.

This clonotype has just a few counts. The chain employs TRBV19 and TRBJ2-1, with 16 bases that match TRBD2. The germline V gene has CDR1 LNHDA and CDR2 SQIVND (reference sequence). This CDR3 is built from 18 residues. The V gene end was trimmed by 3 bases and the J gene end by 5 bases; junction bases not matched to a gene: 7. CDR3 amino acids: CASSIPPGTSGRDNEQFF. The CDR3 DNA is TGTGCCAGTAGTATCCCCCCCGGGACTAGCGGGAGGGACAATGAGCAGTTCTTC.

This clonotype was seen only a few times. The chain uses TRBV7-9 and TRBJ2-1, with D tentatively TRBD1 (6 bases). In germline, CDR1 is SEHNR, CDR2 FQNEAQ (reference sequence). Trimming removed 0 bases from V and 5 bases from J, with 14 bases in between. This CDR3 has 16 amino acids. This CDR3 reads CASSLALGTPDNEQFF. CDR3 coding DNA: TGTGCCAGCAGCTTAGCGCTTGGGACACCCGACAATGAGCAGTTCTTC.

In its sample, this clonotype was seen a few times. The chain combines TRBV5-6 with TRBJ2-6; the D gene could be TRBD1 or TRBD2 (5 bases each). Per germline, CDR1 SGHDT and CDR2 YYEEEE. This CDR3 is built from 17 residues. The V end was cut by 4 bases, the J end by 1 base, with 15 bases between. This CDR3 is CASSPGTGNSGANVLTF. CDR3 bases: TGTGCCAGCAGCCCCGGGACGGGGAATTCTGGGGCCAACGTCCTGACTTTC. The variable domain in full, completed from reference TRBV5-6 and TRBJ2-6, reads DAGVTQSPTHLIKTRGQQVTLRCSPKSGHDTVSWYQQALGQGPQFIFQYYEEEERQRGNFPDRFSGHQFPNYSSELNVNALLLGDSALYLCASSPGTGNSGANVLTFGAGSRLTVL.

The chain is built from TRBV4-2 and TRBJ2-1; 13 bases match TRBD2. With V trimmed by 4 bases and J by 11 bases, 8 bases remained unmatched. Germline CDR1 and CDR2: LGHNA and YNFKEQ. The CDR3 has 15 amino acids. CDR3 bases: TGTGCCAGCAGCCCACGGACTAGCGGGAGTTATAAGCAGTTCTTC. Translation gives CASSPRTSGSYKQFF.

V is TRBV19 and J is TRBJ2-1; D is ambiguous. Trimming took 3 bases from V and 15 from J, leaving 15 bases between them. The CDR3 runs to 12 residues. Germline assignment: CDR1 LNHDA and CDR2 SQIVND (reference sequence). The CDR3 DNA sequence: TGTGCCAGTAGTATCGGGCAGTTGGCCTTGTTCTTC. Encoded protein: CASSIGQLALFF.

This clonotype was observed a handful of times. The chain is built from TRBV27 and TRBJ2-7; D call uncertain. V lost 6 bases and J lost 3, with 9 bases in between. The germline V gene has CDR1 MNHEY and CDR2 SMNVEV (reference sequence). The CDR3 covers 12 residues. CDR3 DNA: TGTGCCAGCAGGGGCATAAGCTACGAGCAGTACTTC. Translating it yields CASRGISYEQYF.

The table lists this clonotype with a few counts. A much larger clonotype is one base distant, so this may be a read error. The chain links TRBV12-3 or TRBV12-4 to TRBJ1-5; 10 positions agree with TRBD1. The length of the CDR3 is 15 residues. V was pared by 6 bases and J by 6 bases, with 8 bases of the junction left unmatched. CDR3 sequence: CASSSGTGEFQPQHF. CDR3 bases: TGTGCCAGCAGCTCCGGGACAGGGGAGTTTCAGCCCCAGCATTTT.

This clonotype occurred many times. The V gene is TRBV5-1, the J gene TRBJ2-3; 9 positions match TRBD2. V lost 4 bases to trimming and J lost 0 bases; unmatched junction nucleotides: 6. This CDR3 region has 16 residues. Looked up from germline, CDR1 is SGHRS and CDR2 is YFSETQ. The CDR3 sequence: CASSPFGTSSTDTQYF. Written as DNA, the CDR3 is TGCGCCAGCAGCCCATTCGGGACTAGCAGCACAGATACGCAGTATTTT.

This clonotype came up many times. The genes are TRBV2 and TRBJ2-5, with a weak D call TRBD1 (5 bases). CDR1 is SNHLY and CDR2 is FYNNEI in the germline V gene. This CDR3 region has 14 residues. V lost 2 bases and J lost 0, with 7 bases in between. The CDR3 loop reads CASSEQGYQETQYF. CDR3 nucleotides: TGTGCCAGCAGTGAACAGGGATACCAAGAGACCCAGTACTTC.

This clonotype was observed many times. This rearrangement joins TRBV20-1 to TRBJ2-3, with D tentatively TRBD2 (6 bases). The ends were cut back, 5 bases at V and 5 bases at J, with 14 bases in the middle. CDR3 length equals 13 residues. The germline gives CDR1 DFQATT, CDR2 SNEGSKA (reference sequence). The CDR3 bases are TGCAGTGCTCAGACTACGGGGGTAGATACGCAGTATTTT. Its protein product is CSAQTTGVDTQYF.

This clonotype was found a few times. V gene TRBV19 combines with J gene TRBJ2-2, with 14 positions matching TRBD2. The CDR3 covers 18 residues. Unmatched junction bases numbered 11, after V lost 5 bases and J lost 6 bases. The germline CDR1 and CDR2 sequences are LNHDA and SQIVND (reference sequence). CDR3 region: CASSPGTSGSMSSGELFF. The CDR3 DNA reads TGTGCCAGTAGTCCCGGGACTAGCGGGAGTATGTCTTCCGGGGAGCTGTTTTTT.

This chain links TRBV28 with TRBJ1-5; TRBD1 aligns across 7 bases. CDR1 and CDR2 from the germline V gene are MDHEN and SYDVKM. The CDR3 has 15 residues. After removal of 7 bases from V and 1 base from J, the junction contained 7 bases not matched to a gene. The CDR3 here is CASIQGGGSNQPQHF. The CDR3 DNA reads as TGTGCCAGCATCCAGGGGGGGGGGAGCAATCAGCCCCAGCATTTT.

The sample holds many counts of this clonotype. The chain has TRBV28 and TRBJ2-7, with TRBD1 matching over 9 bases. The junction had 6 bases not matched to a gene; V was cut back by 5 bases and J by 1 base. The CDR3 sequence is 15 residues long. CDR1 and CDR2 (germline): MDHEN, SYDVKM. CDR3 DNA: TGTGCCAGCAGTCCAGGACAGGGGTCATCCTACGAGCAGTACTTC. Translation: CASSPGQGSSYEQYF.

The chain is built from TRBV30 and TRBJ2-7; 8 nucleotides line up with TRBD2. Unmatched junction bases numbered 3, after V lost 0 bases and J lost 5 bases. Per germline, CDR1 GTSNPN and CDR2 SVGIG (reference sequence). This CDR3 is built from 13 residues. The chain's CDR3 is CAWSVRGGHEQYF. CDR3 DNA sequence: TGTGCCTGGAGTGTACGGGGGGGGCACGAGCAGTACTTC. The variable domain in full, completed from reference TRBV30 and TRBJ2-7, reads SQTIHQWPATLVQPVGSPLSLECTVEGTSNPNLYWYRQAAGRGLQLLFYSVGIGQISSEVPQNLSASRPQDRQFILSSKKLLLSDSGFYLCAWSVRGGHEQYFGPGTRLTVT.

This chain connects TRBV18 to TRBJ2-5, with 8 positions matching TRBD2. The CDR3 sequence is 16 residues long. V lost 0 bases and J lost 5; bases outside the gene matches: 8. CDR1 is KGHSH, CDR2 LQKENI, per germline. CDR3 DNA: TGTGCCAGCTCACCACCTGTGGGGACTAGGCGCGAGACCCAGTACTTC. This encodes CASSPPVGTRRETQYF.

This clonotype showed up just once. The chain is built from TRBV19 and TRBJ1-5; D is uncertain. V dropped 5 bases and J dropped 6 bases, with 11 bases sitting between them. Germline V lookup: CDR1 LNHDA, CDR2 SQIVND (reference sequence). The CDR3 has 13 amino acids. This CDR3 is CASSFTRGQPQHF. In DNA form, the CDR3 reads TGTGCCAGTAGTTTCACCCGGGGTCAGCCCCAGCATTTT.

This clonotype was picked up many times. The CDR3 DNA follows: TGTGCCTGGAGGGGACTAGCGGGAGAGACCCAGTACTTC. This codes for CAWRGLAGETQYF. V and J are TRBV30 and TRBJ2-5; 12 nucleotides match TRBD2. Per germline, CDR1 GTSNPN and CDR2 SVGIG (reference sequence). With V trimmed by 3 bases and J by 4 bases, 0 bases remained unmatched. The CDR3 totals 13 residues.

This clonotype was detected ten times or more. The gene calls are TRBV28 and TRBJ1-2, with D perhaps TRBD1 (6 bases). This CDR3 is 16 amino acids long. CDR1 is MDHEN, CDR2 SYDVKM, per germline. V lost 5 bases and J 2 bases, leaving 18 bases between the germline ends. CDR3 amino acids: CASSPTGFPGNYGYTF. In DNA form, the CDR3 reads TGTGCCAGCAGTCCAACAGGGTTTCCAGGAAACTATGGCTACACCTTC.

In this sample, this clonotype turned up once. V gene TRBV12-3 or TRBV12-4 combines with J gene TRBJ1-4; TRBD1 matches at 9 bases. V lost 7 bases, J lost 7 bases, and 7 bases stayed unmatched. CDR3 length: 14 amino acids. The CDR3 bases are TGTGCCAGCAACGGCGACAGGGGGGGTGAAAAACTGTTTTTT. It translates to CASNGDRGGEKLFF.

This chain joins TRBV19 and TRBJ2-3, with D tentatively TRBD1 (6 bases). CDR3 length: 14 amino acids. The V gene's germline CDR1 is LNHDA and CDR2 SQIVND (reference sequence). V was clipped by 9 bases and J by 2 bases, with 15 bases between them. CDR3 sequence: CASQDRLNTDTQYF. CDR3 DNA: TGTGCCAGCCAGGACAGACTTAACACAGATACGCAGTATTTT. Looking up the rest from reference TRBV19 and TRBJ2-3 gives the full variable domain: DGGITQSPKYLFRKEGQNVTLSCEQNLNHDAMYWYRQDPGQGLRLIYYSQIVNDFQKGDIAEGYSVSREKKESFPLTVTSAQKNPTAFYLCASQDRLNTDTQYFGPGTRLTVL.

The rearrangement joins TRBV2 to TRBJ2-7; a weak D match, TRBD1 (5 bases). CDR3 size: 14 residues. V was cut by 5 bases and J by 0 bases, with 11 bases left in between. Germline assignment: CDR1 SNHLY and CDR2 FYNNEI. CDR3 protein: CASSQGPSSYEQYF. Written as DNA, the CDR3 is TGTGCCAGCAGTCAGGGCCCGAGCTCCTACGAGCAGTACTTC.

The rearrangement links TRBV5-4 to TRBJ2-3; D might be TRBD1 (6 bases). This CDR3 comprises 16 residues. CDR1 and CDR2 from the germline V gene are SGHNT and YYREEE (reference sequence). The V and J ends lost 5 bases and 1 base respectively, with 17 bases between them. The CDR3 is CASSQSRDIRTDTQYF. The CDR3 region has the DNA TGTGCCAGCAGTCAAAGCCGGGACATCCGCACAGATACGCAGTATTTT.